This is a list of T cell receptor beta chains from one sample in a study of T cells after yellow fever vaccination. MiXCR was run by TCRdb on the 5' RACE reads, yielding one entry per CDR3 protein. Altogether a few hundred thousand distinct CDR3 sequences are present, about 5.2% being singletons, with the ten largest covering around 3.5%. Material: CD4+ T cells sorted from PBMCs, obtained on the day of the yellow fever booster vaccination. These TCRs come from a man aged 18 to 30 who received the YFV17D yellow fever vaccine. The CDR3 runs from the conserved cysteine through the conserved F or W. D genes are given only for firm matches. Where a row states a size, it is once, few, many or the class of an expanded clone; other rows omit it.

>TRBV5-1|TRBJ2-6|many|NA
CASSLDAVWANVLTF
TGCGCCAGCAGCTTGGATGCCGTCTGGGCCAACGTCCTGACTTTC
>TRBV7-2|TRBJ1-5|many|NA
CASSFDISQPQHF
TGTGCCAGCAGCTTCGACATTAGTCAGCCCCAGCATTTT
>TRBV7-9|TRBJ2-1|few|TRBD1
CASSFGQGASNEQFF
TGTGCCAGCAGCTTCGGACAGGGGGCGAGCAATGAGCAGTTCTTC
>TRBV7-9|TRBJ2-5|NA|NA
CASSWAARETQYF
TGTGCCAGCAGCTGGGCGGCGCGGGAGACCCAGTACTTC
>TRBV12-3/TRBV12-4|TRBJ2-3|NA|NA
CASSFSNTRDTQYF
TGTGCCAGCAGTTTTAGCAACACAAGAGATACGCAGTATTTT
>TRBV7-3|TRBJ2-2|many|NA
CASSPLGGAVRTGELFF
TGTGCCAGCAGCCCACTGGGGGGGGCCGTTCGCACCGGGGAGCTATTTTTT
>TRBV7-2|TRBJ2-3|few|TRBD2
CASSPTGGALRGDTQYF
TGTGCCAGCAGCCCCACGGGGGGGGCCCTCCGTGGAGATACGCAGTATTTT
>TRBV5-1|TRBJ1-1|few|NA
CASSLRQGTSEAFF
TGCGCCAGCAGCTTGCGCCAGGGTACTTCTGAAGCTTTCTTT
>TRBV5-4|TRBJ2-3|few|TRBD2
CASSSSGGGDTQYF
TGTGCCAGCAGCAGTAGCGGGGGGGGAGATACGCAGTATTTT
>TRBV7-9|TRBJ1-2|NA|NA
CASSFGTYGYTF
TGTGCCAGCAGCTTTGGGACCTATGGCTACACCTTC
>TRBV20-1|TRBJ2-7|NA|TRBD1
CSALRDRAPGEQYF
TGCAGTGCCCTCCGGGACAGGGCACCCGGCGAGCAGTACTTC
>TRBV3-1|TRBJ2-1|NA|TRBD2
CASSQDPGRGASGEQFF
TGTGCCAGCAGCCAAGATCCAGGGCGGGGGGCCTCTGGGGAGCAGTTCTTC
>TRBV6-5|TRBJ1-1|NA|NA
CASGGVSGAFF
TGTGCCAGTGGGGGGGTGAGTGGCGCTTTCTTT
>TRBV6-1|TRBJ2-1|many|TRBD1
CASSELPGQGNEQFF
TGTGCCAGCAGTGAACTACCGGGACAGGGAAATGAGCAGTTCTTC
>TRBV20-1|TRBJ1-3|NA|NA
CSARGGLSGNTIYF
TGCAGTGCTAGAGGCGGACTCTCTGGAAACACCATATATTTT
>TRBV7-9|TRBJ1-4|many|TRBD1
CASSLTGDGEKLFF
TGTGCCAGCAGCTTGACAGGGGATGGTGAAAAACTGTTTTTT
>TRBV12-3/TRBV12-4|TRBJ2-1|many|TRBD2
CASRRTSGGNEQFF
TGTGCCAGTAGACGGACTAGCGGCGGCAATGAGCAGTTCTTC
>TRBV5-6|TRBJ2-5|many|NA
CASSRNLGQETQYF
TGTGCCAGCAGCCGGAACTTGGGTCAAGAGACCCAGTACTTC
>TRBV5-6|TRBJ1-1|many|NA
CASSLKVFTEAFF
TGTGCCAGCAGCTTGAAGGTGTTCACTGAAGCTTTCTTT
>TRBV5-1|TRBJ2-1|NA|TRBD1
CASSSIGQGVNEQFF
TGCGCCAGCAGCTCAATAGGACAGGGGGTCAATGAGCAGTTCTTC
>TRBV3-1|TRBJ2-7|NA|NA
CASSLTRDGIKYF
TGTGCCAGCAGCCTAACTAGGGACGGGATTAAGTACTTC
>TRBV14|TRBJ2-1|NA|NA
CASSQVYEQFF
TGTGCCAGCAGCCAAGTTTATGAGCAGTTCTTC
>TRBV18|TRBJ2-5|NA|NA
CASSPPASRLQETQYF
TGTGCCAGCTCACCACCGGCCTCGCGGTTGCAAGAGACCCAGTACTTC
>TRBV20-1|TRBJ2-2|many|TRBD1
CSARTPGQSTGELFF
TGCAGTGCTAGAACCCCGGGACAGTCCACCGGGGAGCTGTTTTTT
>TRBV12-3/TRBV12-4|TRBJ2-1|few|TRBD2
CASRRPHLAAYNEQFF
TGTGCCAGCAGGCGGCCTCACCTAGCGGCGTACAATGAGCAGTTCTTC
>TRBV11-2|TRBJ2-1|NA|TRBD2
CAGSQRGAYNEQFF
TGTGCCGGGTCCCAGCGGGGGGCCTACAATGAGCAGTTCTTC
>TRBV4-1|TRBJ2-2|few|NA
CASSQGFRGTGELFF
TGCGCCAGCAGCCAAGGTTTTAGGGGGACCGGGGAGCTGTTTTTT
>TRBV6-2/TRBV6-3|TRBJ2-1|many|NA
CASSEVVPHEQFF
TGTGCCAGCAGTGAAGTAGTCCCACATGAGCAGTTCTTC
>TRBV4-3|TRBJ2-1|many|TRBD1
CASSHVIGQGAYNEQFF
TGCGCCAGCAGCCATGTTATCGGACAGGGGGCCTACAATGAGCAGTTCTTC
>TRBV19|TRBJ1-1|few|NA
CASSTPAGVNTEAFF
TGTGCCAGTAGTACCCCGGCGGGGGTGAACACTGAAGCTTTCTTT
>TRBV6-5|TRBJ2-7|many|NA
CASSSSGLPYEQYF
TGTGCCAGCAGTTCCTCCGGGCTACCGTACGAGCAGTACTTC
>TRBV7-6|TRBJ1-3|NA|NA
CASSLDLLGYGNTIYF
TGTGCCAGCAGCTTAGATTTGCTGGGTTATGGAAACACCATATATTTT
>TRBV5-1|TRBJ1-4|many|NA
CASSLGGEGAKLFF
TGCGCCAGCAGCTTGGGAGGAGAGGGCGCGAAACTGTTTTTT
>TRBV5-6|TRBJ1-1|NA|TRBD1
CASSADRVNTEAFF
TGTGCCAGCAGCGCGGACAGGGTAAACACTGAAGCTTTCTTT
>TRBV7-3|TRBJ2-1|many|TRBD1
CASSQGQPYNEQFF
TGTGCCAGCAGCCAGGGACAGCCTTACAATGAGCAGTTCTTC
>TRBV2|TRBJ2-5|NA|NA
CASKSRGAQETQYF
TGTGCCAGCAAATCCCGGGGAGCCCAAGAGACCCAGTACTTC
>TRBV5-4|TRBJ1-2|NA|TRBD1
CASSLAGTGSRYGYTF
TGTGCCAGCAGCTTGGCCGGGACAGGGTCGCGCTATGGCTACACCTTC
>TRBV6-5|TRBJ2-1|many|NA
CASSYSPGSSYNEQFF
TGTGCCAGCAGTTACTCACCGGGGAGCTCCTACAATGAGCAGTTCTTC
>TRBV20-1|TRBJ1-1|few|NA
CSARAGGGRTEAFF
TGCAGTGCTAGAGCCGGGGGGGGAAGGACTGAAGCTTTCTTT
>TRBV6-5|TRBJ1-4|NA|TRBD1
CASRGQGTNEKLFF
TGTGCCAGCCGGGGACAGGGAACTAATGAAAAACTGTTTTTT
>TRBV7-2|TRBJ2-3|NA|NA
CASSLYSDTQYF
TGTGCCAGCAGCTTATACTCAGATACGCAGTATTTT
>TRBV3-2|TRBJ2-1|many|NA
CASSPPGILNEQFF
TGTGCCAGCAGCCCGCCGGGAATTCTCAATGAGCAGTTCTTC
>TRBV9|TRBJ1-1|many|NA
CASSVGGMTEAFF
TGTGCCAGCAGCGTAGGAGGAATGACTGAAGCTTTCTTT
>TRBV28|TRBJ1-2|many|TRBD1
CASSSGTGVGYGYTF
TGTGCCAGCAGTTCCGGGACAGGGGTCGGATATGGCTACACCTTC
>TRBV18|TRBJ1-1|few|NA
CASSPSEIRYTEAFF
TGTGCCAGCTCACCTTCGGAAATTAGGTACACTGAAGCTTTCTTT
>TRBV19|TRBJ1-2|few|NA
CASGTTRTDYGYTF
TGTGCCAGTGGGACCACCCGGACAGACTATGGCTACACCTTC
>TRBV6-5|TRBJ1-6|NA|NA
CASSRGRLLAPLHF
TGTGCCAGCAGCCGGGGACGGCTCTTGGCACCCCTCCACTTT
>TRBV4-2|TRBJ1-1|NA|NA
CASSQDGRATNEAFF
TGTGCCAGCAGCCAAGATGGACGGGCGACTAATGAAGCTTTCTTT
>TRBV21-1|TRBJ2-1|NA|NA
CASTPGRFEQFF
TGTGCCAGCACCCCTGGGAGGTTTGAGCAGTTCTTC
>TRBV20-1|TRBJ2-5|NA|NA
CSARTAPIRETQYF
TGCAGTGCGCGGACAGCCCCTATTCGGGAGACCCAGTACTTC
>TRBV9|TRBJ2-1|many|NA
CASSLGGGQYNEQFF
TGTGCCAGCAGCCTAGGAGGGGGCCAGTACAATGAGCAGTTCTTC
>TRBV20-1|TRBJ1-5|few|TRBD1
CSARLGGGQPQHF
TGCAGTGCTAGGTTAGGGGGCGGTCAGCCCCAGCATTTT